This T cell receptor (beta chain) was found in a study of T cells after yellow fever vaccination. For the study at large: Each low-cell-number fraction was prepared by means of SMART-Seq v4 Ultra Low Input. Study-wide results and caveats: Highly abundant clonotypes carried over from the bulk population could end up in FACS-sorted repertoires as contaminants. After the booster, 96% of CD4 and about 90% of CD8 primary-response clones were re-detected.

Turning to this clonotype: Its antigen is unidentified.

V lost 3 bases, J lost 6 bases, and 9 bases lay in between. Germline CDR1 is SEHNR and CDR2 is FQNEAQ (reference sequence). The CDR3 has 13 residues. A 5'RACE template-switching step, the method used to make TCR cDNA, added a universal primer site and UMIs. TCRdb re-called the 5' RACE reads with MiXCR, one entry per CDR3 protein. In the table there are approximately 510,000 distinct CDR3 sequences, 21% of which are singletons. The sequencing used PBMCs, collected approximately 22 days after the first yellow fever vaccination. The source is a man aged 18 to 30 who received the YFV17D yellow fever vaccine. The V call is TRBV7-9, the J call TRBJ2-1; the D is unclear. The DNA of the CDR3 is TGTGCCAGCAGCTTCTTCTCAGCCAATGAGCAGTTCTTC. It encodes CASSFFSANEQFF.